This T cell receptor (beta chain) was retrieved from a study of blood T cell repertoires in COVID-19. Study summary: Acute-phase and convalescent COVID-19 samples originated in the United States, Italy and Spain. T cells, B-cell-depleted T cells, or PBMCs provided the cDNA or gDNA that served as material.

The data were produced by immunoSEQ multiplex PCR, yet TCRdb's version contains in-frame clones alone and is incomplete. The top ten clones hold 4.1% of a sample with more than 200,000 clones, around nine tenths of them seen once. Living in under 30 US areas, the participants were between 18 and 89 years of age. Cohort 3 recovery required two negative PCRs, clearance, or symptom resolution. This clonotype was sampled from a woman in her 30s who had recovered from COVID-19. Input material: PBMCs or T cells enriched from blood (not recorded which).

In nucleotides, the CDR3 is TGTGCCAGCAGATCTGGGGGCGAAAAACTGTTTTTT. Encoded protein: CASRSGGEKLFF. The chain links TRBV27 to TRBJ1-4, with D perhaps matching TRBD1 (6 bases). V was shortened by 6 bases and J by 8 bases, with 10 bases between the two germline ends. The germline CDR1 and CDR2 sequences are MNHEY and SMNVEV (reference sequence). The CDR3 loop spans 12 amino acids.